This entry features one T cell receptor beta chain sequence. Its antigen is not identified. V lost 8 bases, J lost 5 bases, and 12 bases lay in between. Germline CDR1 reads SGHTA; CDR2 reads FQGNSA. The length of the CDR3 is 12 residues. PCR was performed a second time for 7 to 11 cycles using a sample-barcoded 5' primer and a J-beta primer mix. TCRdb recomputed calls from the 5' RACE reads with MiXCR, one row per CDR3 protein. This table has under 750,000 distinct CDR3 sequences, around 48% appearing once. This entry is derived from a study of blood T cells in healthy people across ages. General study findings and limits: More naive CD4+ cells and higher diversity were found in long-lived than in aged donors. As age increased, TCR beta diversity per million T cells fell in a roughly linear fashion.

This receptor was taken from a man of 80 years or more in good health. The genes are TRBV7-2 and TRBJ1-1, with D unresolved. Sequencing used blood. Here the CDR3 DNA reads TGTGCCAGCTCCCGTAGAGAAACTGAAGCTTTCTTT. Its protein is CASSRRETEAFF. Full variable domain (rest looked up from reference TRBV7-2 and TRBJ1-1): GAGVSQSPSNKVTEKGKDVELRCDPISGHTALYWYRQSLGQGLEFLIYFQGNSAPDKSGLPSDRFSAERTGGSVSTLTIQRTQQEDSAVYLCASSRRETEAFFGQGTRLTVV.